The 11 T cell receptor beta chains reported below all come from one sample, sequenced in a study of cytomegalovirus exposure and HLA in healthy donors. The PCR employed 60 Vbeta primers together with 13 Jbeta primers. Repertoires were generated with immunoSEQ multiplex PCR, while TCRdb's copy carries only in-frame clones and drops some. The sample consists of around 37,000 clones, 82% of them appearing once. Sequenced: PBMCs. All receptors come from a young woman in good health and CMV-seropositive.

The CDR3 here is CASSHRQGANTGELFF. The CDR3 DNA reads as TGTGCCAGCAGCCACCGACAGGGGGCGAACACCGGGGAGCTGTTTTTT. The chain is built from TRBV7-9 and TRBJ2-2; 9 positions match TRBD1. Germline lookup yields CDR1 SEHNR and CDR2 FQNEAQ (reference sequence). With 5 bases clipped from V and 0 bases from J, the junction kept 4 bases outside the gene matches. The CDR3 contains 16 residues. The variable domain in full, with the rest retrieved from reference TRBV7-9 and TRBJ2-2, is DTGVSQNPRHKITKRGQNVTFRCDPISEHNRLYWYRQTLGQGPEFLTYFQNEAQLEKSRLLSDRFSAERPKGSFSTLEIQRTEQGDSAMYLCASSHRQGANTGELFFGEGSRLTVL.

This chain joins TRBV4-2 and TRBJ2-3, with TRBD1 identical over 7 bases. After removal of 4 bases from V and 5 bases from J, the junction contained 15 bases not matched to a gene. This CDR3 is 17 amino acids long. Germline lookup yields CDR1 LGHNA and CDR2 YNFKEQ. The CDR3 nucleotides read TGTGCCAGCAGCCCTTCTCCGACAGGGTCAAGTAGAGATACGCAGTATTTT. Protein sequence: CASSPSPTGSSRDTQYF.

The chain is built from TRBV7-8 and TRBJ1-2; D is perhaps TRBD1 (6 bases). The CDR3 spans 17 residues. Trimming took 0 bases from V and 4 from J, leaving 18 bases between them. The germline V gene encodes CDR1 SGHVS and CDR2 FQNEAQ. The CDR3 nucleotides read TGTGCCAGCAGCTTAGCTGGGGCGGATAGGGGGACCTATGGCTACACCTTC. Translated: CASSLAGADRGTYGYTF.

The chain has TRBV7-3 and TRBJ2-6, with D possibly being TRBD1 (6 bases). Germline CDR1 is SGHTA and CDR2 is FQGTGA. Trimming pared 1 base from V and 4 bases from J, leaving 11 bases between. The CDR3 extends over 16 amino acids. CDR3 protein: CASSLMGASGANVLTF. CDR3 sequence (DNA): TGTGCCAGCAGCTTAATGGGGGCCTCCGGGGCCAACGTCCTGACTTTC.

The V and J genes are TRBV19 and TRBJ1-2; 10 bases match TRBD1. V lost 5 bases and J lost 3; bases outside the gene matches: 15. The germline V gene has CDR1 LNHDA and CDR2 SQIVND (reference sequence). The CDR3 extends over 18 amino acids. CDR3 nucleotide sequence: TGTGCCAGTAGTCCCAGGGGGACAGGGGCTAGCCTTGACTATGGCTACACCTTC. Translating it yields CASSPRGTGASLDYGYTF.

The gene calls are TRBV4-3 and TRBJ1-6; 10 bases are shared with TRBD1. V shed 4 bases, J shed 7 bases, and the junction held 1 base outside the gene matches. The germline V gene has CDR1 LGHNA and CDR2 YSLEER. The length of the CDR3 is 14 residues. Here the CDR3 DNA reads TGCGCCAGCAGCCTGGACAGGGGGAATTCACCCCTCCACTTT. This gives the protein CASSLDRGNSPLHF.

The chain carries TRBV5-1 and TRBJ2-7; 8 bases line up with TRBD2. Germline V gene data show CDR1 as SGHRS and CDR2 as YFSETQ. The length of the CDR3 is 15 residues. The junction had 6 bases not matched to a gene; V was cut back by 4 bases and J by 0 bases. CDR3 residues: CASSLSGKSSYEQYF. Here the CDR3 DNA reads TGCGCCAGCAGCCTTAGCGGGAAAAGCTCCTACGAGCAGTACTTC.

The CDR3 nucleotides are TGTGCCAGCAGCGTAGAGGTAGGAGGGGTGAACACCGGGGAGCTGTTTTTT. It yields the protein CASSVEVGGVNTGELFF. The V and J genes are TRBV9 and TRBJ2-2, with D maybe TRBD2 (6 bases). The CDR3 consists of 17 residues. Deletions cut 0 bases from V and 1 base from J, with 13 bases between. From germline, CDR1 is SGDLS and CDR2 YYNGEE.

This rearrangement joins TRBV10-3 to TRBJ2-5; 11 positions agree with TRBD2. Germline-derived CDR1 and CDR2 are ENHRY and SYGVKD. Trimming took 0 bases from V and 4 from J; bases not matched to a gene: 4. This CDR3 is built from 16 residues. CDR3 sequence reads: CAISESGLAGGETQYF. The DNA of the CDR3 is TGTGCCATCAGTGAGTCGGGCCTAGCGGGAGGAGAGACCCAGTACTTC.

The CDR3 reads CASSLWRSSSYNEQFF. CDR3 DNA sequence: TGTGCCAGCAGTTTGTGGCGGTCTTCATCCTACAATGAGCAGTTCTTC. The chain has TRBV27 and TRBJ2-1; D gene uncertain. Trimming shortened V by 3 bases and J by 1 base, and 13 bases separated the two germline ends. CDR3 size: 16 residues. Germline lookup yields CDR1 MNHEY and CDR2 SMNVEV (reference sequence).

The rearrangement links TRBV7-2 to TRBJ1-2; weak D call: TRBD1 (5 bases). The CDR3 extends over 14 amino acids. CDR1 and CDR2 (germline): SGHTA, FQGNSA. V lost 5 bases, J lost 2 bases, and 12 bases lay in between. The CDR3 region is CASSPAGRNYGYTF. Here the CDR3 DNA reads TGTGCCAGCAGCCCTGCAGGGCGGAACTATGGCTACACCTTC.